These 30 T cell receptor beta chains were all obtained from the same sample, sequenced in a study of response to subunit inactivated influenza vaccine (dated by TCRdb to the late 2010s). The library was prepared using RT-PCR. These reads were obtained on an Illumina HiSeq 2500. TCRdb trimmed the raw reads at Q25, called clones with MiXCR and kept productive beta chains. CDR3 protein sequences are deduplicated, and each keeps its most common genes and DNA. The sample table contains about 480,000 distinct CDR3 sequences; only one count was recorded for about an eighth of them. The leading ten clones occupy around 13% of the sample. In the paper's terms, the time point label means: approximately 47 days after influenza vaccine administration. The material sequenced was PBMCs from blood, taken roughly 45 days after vaccination. The receptor set was obtained from a man in his fifties who received an inactivated influenza vaccine. Donor details come from another sample of the same person, matched by shared clones.

The rearrangement uses TRBV11-2 and TRBJ2-5; D gene ambiguous. V lost 5 bases and J 5 bases, leaving 18 bases between the germline ends. The germline V gene encodes CDR1 SGHAT and CDR2 FQNNGV. CDR3 length equals 15 residues. The DNA of the CDR3 is TGTGCCAGCAGCCCAAAACTATTTCTGGGGGAGACCCAGTACTTC. Encoded protein: CASSPKLFLGETQYF.

CDR3 sequence (DNA): TGTGCCAGCAGCCACCCCTGGGCTAGCGGGTTCAATGAGCAGTTCTTC. Translating it yields CASSHPWASGFNEQFF. The chain is built from TRBV3-1 and TRBJ2-1; 8 bases are a match to TRBD2. V trimming: 3 bases; J trimming: 6 bases; junction bases outside the gene matches: 10. Germline CDR1 reads LGHDT; CDR2 reads YNNKEL (reference sequence). The CDR3 loop spans 16 amino acids.

This clonotype appeared a few times. The V call is TRBV10-3, the J call TRBJ2-3; a possible D gene is TRBD2 (6 bases). The CDR3 has 16 amino acids. Between the trimmed V and J ends, which lost 2 bases and 4 bases, there was a span of 16 bases. The germline V gene encodes CDR1 ENHRY and CDR2 SYGVKD. The CDR3 coding sequence is TGTGCCATCAGTGAGGCTGTCGGAGCGGGTTCAGATACGCAGTATTTT. Translation: CAISEAVGAGSDTQYF.

The sample holds a few counts of this clonotype. The chain employs TRBV20-1 and TRBJ2-7; 8 nucleotides align to TRBD2. The V gene end was trimmed by 6 bases and the J gene end by 7 bases; junction bases not matched to a gene: 11. The CDR3 has 13 residues. CDR1 and CDR2 from the germline V gene are DFQATT and SNEGSKA (reference sequence). The CDR3, as DNA: TGCAGTGCGGTACGTAGCGGGACCTGGGAGCAGTACTTC. Translating gives CSAVRSGTWEQYF.

This chain joins TRBV6-5 and TRBJ2-2, with 7 bases matching TRBD1. V lost 2 bases, J lost 3 bases, and 3 bases stayed unmatched. The germline gives CDR1 MNHEY, CDR2 SVGAGI. The CDR3 covers 15 residues. CDR3 sequence (DNA): TGTGCCAGCAGTTACCGACAGGGTGACACCGGGGAGCTGTTTTTT. Amino acids: CASSYRQGDTGELFF.

This clonotype was observed at least ten times. The genes are TRBV7-9 and TRBJ2-1; TRBD1 matches 9 bases. The CDR3 totals 13 residues. The trim removed 5 bases at V and 9 bases at J, leaving 5 bases unmatched. CDR1 and CDR2 (germline): SEHNR, FQNEAQ (reference sequence). CDR3 bases: TGTGCCAGCAGCCAGGGACAGGGTGGTGAGCAGTTCTTC. It translates to CASSQGQGGEQFF.

V is TRBV9 and J is TRBJ2-1, with a weak D call TRBD2 (6 bases). V shed 4 bases and J shed 0 bases, with 11 bases lying between them. From germline, CDR1 is SGDLS and CDR2 YYNGEE. CDR3 length equals 15 residues. The CDR3 reads CASSSRDSSYNEQFF. CDR3 coding DNA: TGTGCCAGCAGCTCCCGGGACTCCTCCTACAATGAGCAGTTCTTC.

This clonotype was detected only a few times. The chain combines TRBV7-3 with TRBJ2-3; 13 nucleotides agree with TRBD2. The length of the CDR3 is 18 residues. V was clipped by 5 bases and J by 0 bases; unmatched bases: 8. Germline assignment: CDR1 SGHTA and CDR2 FQGTGA. As DNA, the CDR3 is TGTGCCAGCAGCCGAGGACTAGCGGGAGTACATAGCACAGATACGCAGTATTTT. This encodes CASSRGLAGVHSTDTQYF.

The chain employs TRBV12-3 or TRBV12-4 and TRBJ1-3; D may be TRBD1 (6 bases). V was trimmed by 6 bases and J by 6 bases, leaving 21 bases between them. This CDR3 is 16 amino acids long. CDR3 in amino acids: CASSYSPGVAENTIYF. CDR3 DNA: TGTGCCAGCAGCTATTCCCCAGGGGTCGCCGAAAACACCATATATTTT.

The rearrangement joins TRBV7-2 to TRBJ1-5, with D unclear. The V gene's germline CDR1 is SGHTA and CDR2 FQGNSA. V was shortened by 5 bases and J by 9 bases, with 14 bases between the two germline ends. The CDR3 has 13 amino acids. The CDR3 loop reads CASSPIAAGPQHF. Written as DNA, the CDR3 is TGTGCCAGCAGCCCCATAGCCGCGGGGCCCCAGCATTTT.

This clonotype has ten or more counts. The chain carries TRBV12-3 or TRBV12-4 and TRBJ2-1, with TRBD1 identical over 7 bases. CDR3 size: 13 residues. V gave up 6 bases and J gave up 8 bases; unmatched junction bases: 7. The CDR3 DNA follows: TGTGCCAGCAGATGGACAGGATTGGATGAGCAGTTCTTC. This sequence encodes CASRWTGLDEQFF.

The gene calls are TRBV6-2 or TRBV6-3 and TRBJ2-1, with 9 bases matching TRBD2. Germline CDR1 reads MNHEY; CDR2 reads SVGEGT. The CDR3 spans 16 residues. The trim removed 0 bases at V and 3 bases at J, leaving 3 bases unmatched. The CDR3 is CASSYSTSGFYNEQFF. The CDR3 region has the DNA TGTGCCAGCAGTTACTCGACTAGCGGATTCTACAATGAGCAGTTCTTC.

CDR3: CASSSFTGLANNEQFF. CDR3 DNA sequence: TGTGCCAGCAGCTCCTTCACGGGACTAGCGAACAATGAGCAGTTCTTC. This chain connects TRBV7-6 to TRBJ2-1, with 10 bases aligning to TRBD2. Germline CDR1 and CDR2: SGHVS and FNYEAQ. The CDR3 length is 16 residues. With V trimmed by 4 bases and J by 5 bases, 8 bases remained unmatched.

This clonotype was detected ten times or more. The chain combines TRBV7-2 with TRBJ2-1, with 12 nucleotides matching TRBD2. The CDR3 has 15 amino acids. V dropped 5 bases and J dropped 4; count of bases not matched to a gene: 3. Per the germline V gene, CDR1 is SGHTA and CDR2 is FQGNSA. The CDR3 nucleotides are TGTGCCAGCAGCGACACTAGCGGGGGGTACAATGAGCAGTTCTTC. It translates to CASSDTSGGYNEQFF. Using reference TRBV7-2 and TRBJ2-1 for the parts outside the CDR3, the full variable domain is GAGVSQSPSNKVTEKGKDVELRCDPISGHTALYWYRQSLGQGLEFLIYFQGNSAPDKSGLPSDRFSAERTGGSVSTLTIQRTQQEDSAVYLCASSDTSGGYNEQFFGPGTRLTVL.

This clonotype was seen more than once but under ten times. J is TRBJ2-3 and V is TRBV29-1; D is perhaps TRBD1 (6 bases). This CDR3 spans 14 amino acids. Germline CDR1 and CDR2: SQVTM and ANQGSEA. Trimming pared 3 bases from V and 10 bases from J, leaving 20 bases between. CDR3 DNA: TGCAGCGTTGAGCTACTGACAGGTCAAAGCCCGCAGTATTTT. Translated, it gives CSVELLTGQSPQYF.

The sample holds a few counts of this clonotype. The genes are TRBV7-9 and TRBJ2-6; 11 positions match TRBD1. This CDR3 region has 17 residues. Germline loops: CDR1 SEHNR, CDR2 FQNEAQ (reference sequence). Losses at the gene ends were 11 bases for V and 1 base for J; bases not matched to a gene: 10. The CDR3 sequence is CAGDPGQGGSGANVLTF. The CDR3 DNA reads as TGTGCCGGCGATCCGGGACAGGGGGGATCTGGGGCCAACGTCCTGACTTTC.

CDR3: CSARRQGRGNTIYF. The CDR3 nucleotides are TGCAGTGCCAGACGACAGGGACGTGGAAACACCATATATTTT. The J gene is TRBJ1-3, the V gene TRBV20-1; TRBD1 matches at 7 bases. CDR3 length equals 14 residues. The V and J ends lost 6 bases and 3 bases, in that order; junction bases with no gene match: 8. CDR1 is DFQATT and CDR2 is SNEGSKA in the germline V gene (reference sequence).

This clonotype was found many times. The J gene is TRBJ2-3, the V gene TRBV12-3 or TRBV12-4; D not certain. The V and J ends lost 5 bases and 1 base respectively, with 10 bases between them. CDR3 length equals 14 residues. The chain's CDR3 is CASSLYRGTDTQYF. CDR3 sequence (DNA): TGTGCCAGCAGTCTCTATAGGGGCACAGATACGCAGTATTTT.

This clonotype was detected ten times or more. The V and J genes are TRBV4-1 and TRBJ2-7; TRBD1 matches at 11 bases. The CDR3 has 15 amino acids. Germline CDR1 and CDR2: MGHRA and YSYEKL. Trimming removed 1 base from V and 4 bases from J; junction bases left unmatched: 3. In DNA form, the CDR3 reads TGCGCCAGCAGCCAAGCCGGGACAGGGGGGTACGAGCAGTACTTC. The encoded protein is CASSQAGTGGYEQYF.

This chain links TRBV6-4 with TRBJ2-2; D is unclear. CDR1 and CDR2 (germline): MRHNA, SNTAGT. V was clipped by 0 bases and J by 7 bases, with 6 bases between them. The CDR3 consists of 13 residues. The CDR3 DNA reads as TGTGCCAGCAGTGACTCGCTGGGCGGGGAGCTGTTTTTT. Translated, it gives CASSDSLGGELFF.

This clonotype came up a few times. The gene calls are TRBV20-1 and TRBJ2-3, with 8 bases that match TRBD1. With 7 bases clipped from V and 4 bases from J, the junction kept 13 bases outside the gene matches. CDR1 and CDR2 (germline): DFQATT, SNEGSKA (reference sequence). The CDR3 contains 15 residues. In nucleotides, the CDR3 is TGCAGTGTCCCGACCGCAGGGGGCATGGCAGATACGCAGTATTTT. This translates into CSVPTAGGMADTQYF.

V gene TRBV28 combines with J gene TRBJ2-1; TRBD2 might be the D (6 bases). Germline values: CDR1 MDHEN, CDR2 SYDVKM. This CDR3 has 15 amino acids. With 7 bases removed from V and 4 bases from J, the gap between germline ends came to 17 bases. In DNA, the CDR3 is TGTGCCAGCAACCCCGGGAGCGGCAGTTACAATGAGCAGTTCTTC. Its translation is CASNPGSGSYNEQFF.

This clonotype appeared a few times. The chain uses TRBV12-3 or TRBV12-4 and TRBJ1-5; maybe TRBD1 (6 bases). The CDR3 spans 14 residues. V lost 6 bases to trimming and J lost 0 bases, with 9 bases between them. CDR3 sequence: CASRSTGSNQPQHF. The CDR3 nucleotides read TGTGCCAGCAGATCGACAGGTAGCAATCAGCCCCAGCATTTT.

This rearrangement joins TRBV20-1 to TRBJ1-1; 9 nucleotides agree with TRBD1. CDR3 length equals 13 residues. The trim removed 3 bases at V and 7 bases at J, leaving 6 bases unmatched. Germline assignment: CDR1 DFQATT and CDR2 SNEGSKA (reference sequence). Written as DNA, the CDR3 is TGCAGTGCTAGGGGACAGGGCGTAAATGAAGCTTTCTTT. It translates to CSARGQGVNEAFF.

This clonotype came up many times. The genes are TRBV28 and TRBJ1-5, with TRBD1 as a possible D gene (6 bases). The CDR3 loop spans 14 amino acids. V was shortened by 2 bases and J by 4 bases, with 9 bases between the two germline ends. Germline assignment: CDR1 MDHEN and CDR2 SYDVKM. The CDR3 is CASSLGGANQPQHF. CDR3 bases: TGTGCCAGCAGTTTAGGGGGGGCGAATCAGCCCCAGCATTTT.

The rearrangement joins TRBV7-2 to TRBJ2-7, with TRBD2 matching 10 bases. This CDR3 has 15 amino acids. Losses at the gene ends were 5 bases for V and 2 bases for J; bases not matched to a gene: 6. CDR1 SGHTA and CDR2 FQGNSA come from the germline V gene. The CDR3 sequence: CASSISGGPAYEQYF. Written as DNA, the CDR3 is TGTGCCAGCAGCATTAGCGGGGGGCCCGCCTACGAGCAGTACTTC.

This clonotype has a handful of counts. The rearrangement links TRBV27 to TRBJ2-3, with D possibly called TRBD1 or TRBD2 (5 bases each). CDR1 and CDR2 from the germline V gene are MNHEY and SMNVEV (reference sequence). Trimming removed 5 bases from V and 5 bases from J, with 14 bases in between. The CDR3 runs 14 residues. This CDR3 is CASSLEGWRDTQYF. Here the CDR3 DNA reads TGTGCCAGCAGTCTAGAGGGGTGGAGAGATACGCAGTATTTT.

The V gene is TRBV10-3, the J gene TRBJ2-1, with D perhaps TRBD1 (6 bases). This CDR3 contains 14 residues. The V end was cut by 7 bases, the J end by 1 base, with 11 bases between. Germline CDR1 is ENHRY and CDR2 is SYGVKD. The CDR3 region has the DNA TGTGCCATCATGCCAGGGGCATCCTACAATGAGCAGTTCTTC. Residues: CAIMPGASYNEQFF.

This clonotype was found a few times. V and J are TRBV7-2 and TRBJ2-3; perhaps TRBD1 as D (6 bases). The CDR3 is made up of 15 amino acids. The V end lost 1 base, the J end lost 2 bases, and 10 bases lay between the germline ends. Germline CDR1 reads SGHTA; CDR2 reads FQGNSA. The CDR3 nucleotides read TGTGCCAGCAGCTTAGAGGACAGATACACAGATACGCAGTATTTT. Translated: CASSLEDRYTDTQYF.

This clonotype was recorded a few times. The chain has TRBV6-5 and TRBJ2-2, with 9 bases fitting TRBD2. V lost 1 base, J lost 6 bases, and 3 bases stayed unmatched. Germline lookup yields CDR1 MNHEY and CDR2 SVGAGI. CDR3 length: 15 amino acids. In DNA, the CDR3 is TGTGCCAGCAGTTACTTGCTAGCGGGATCCGGGGAGCTGTTTTTT. The encoded protein is CASSYLLAGSGELFF.